This TCR beta chain was sequenced for a study of cytomegalovirus exposure and HLA in healthy donors. The germline CDR1 and CDR2 sequences are SGHNT and YYREEE (reference sequence). This CDR3 is built from 14 residues. V was pared by 5 bases and J by 4 bases, with 15 bases between. Both 60 Vbeta primers and 13 Jbeta primers went into the PCR. Sequencing was performed with immunoSEQ multiplex PCR; in TCRdb, only in-frame clones are kept and a portion is missing. The repertoire holds about 160,000 clones, 75% to 85% seen once, with less than 15% in the top ten. The sequenced sample was PBMCs. The sequence was collected from a woman aged 50 to 60 in good health and CMV-seronegative. The chain couples TRBV5-4 to TRBJ1-1, with D possibly matching TRBD1 (6 bases). CDR3 coding DNA: TGTGCCAGCAGGGTTACAGGGTCGAGCACTGAAGCTTTCTTT. It yields the protein CASRVTGSSTEAFF.